This paragraph covers one T cell receptor beta chain sequence. Its antigen is unidentified. CDR3 length: 13 amino acids. CDR1 and CDR2 (germline): DFQATT, SNEGSKA (reference sequence). This record belongs to a study of T-cell memory formation after mild COVID-19. Findings of the study overall: There were some responding clones in pre-infection memory, which suggested that cross-reactive memory had joined. Contracting clones from day 15 to 85 had balanced CD4/CD8; later expanders favoured CD4+.

5'RACE primed at constant segments yielded TCR alpha and TCR beta cDNA libraries bearing sample barcodes and UMIs. Each CDR3 protein is one row after TCRdb ran MiXCR on the 5' RACE reads. The profile shows about 310,000 distinct CDR3 sequences, roughly a fifth of them singletons. Material for sequencing was PBMCs or a T cell subset sorted from them (not recorded which). This clonotype was sampled from a man aged 18 to 30 who had mild COVID-19 (a few samples of this study predate the infection). Cell type and time point are not known. The chain links TRBV20-1 to TRBJ1-2, with D possibly being TRBD1 (6 bases). This CDR3 is CSPANRVDYGYTF. CDR3 DNA sequence: TGCAGCCCCGCCAACAGGGTGGACTATGGCTACACCTTC.